This is a list of T cell receptor beta chains from one sample in a study of blood T cell repertoires in COVID-19. Method: immunoSEQ multiplex PCR; TCRdb's copy keeps in-frame clones and lacks some. The data show 75,000 to 90,000 clones, roughly three quarters seen once. Sequenced sample: peripheral blood. These receptors came from a man between 60 and 75 years old with COVID-19, enrolled during active disease. The CDR3 runs from the conserved cysteine through the conserved F or W. D genes are given only for firm matches. Part of the rows lack a size; the others show once, few, many or a class for expanded clones.

TRBV18	TRBJ1-2	NA	NA	TGTGCCAGCTCACCACGGACAGAAAACTATGGCTACACCTTC	CASSPRTENYGYTF
TRBV19	TRBJ1-2	few	NA	TGTGCCAGTAGTATAGCGGCAGGGACAGGCTACACCTTC	CASSIAAGTGYTF
TRBV6-5	TRBJ2-2	once	NA	TGTGCCAGCAGTTACTCGTTAGCGACGTACACCGGGGAGCTGTTTTTT	CASSYSLATYTGELFF
TRBV10-3	TRBJ2-5	NA	TRBD1	TGTGCCATCAGTGAGACTGGACAGGGGGCAAAACAAGAGACCCAGTACTTC	CAISETGQGAKQETQYF
TRBV5-6	TRBJ2-5	NA	NA	TGTGCCAGCAGCCGACTAGTTCTAGGGGAGACCCAGTACTTC	CASSRLVLGETQYF
TRBV7-9	TRBJ1-2	NA	TRBD1	TGTGCCAGCAGCTTAGGGGGCTATCCCGGGACAGGCACTCATGGCTACACCTTC	CASSLGGYPGTGTHGYTF
TRBV5-5	TRBJ2-7	NA	TRBD1	TGTGCCAGCAGCTTGGCCACGACAGGGGTCTACGAGCAGTACTTC	CASSLATTGVYEQYF
TRBV29-1	TRBJ2-2	NA	NA	TGCAGCGTTGGAGGCGGGGACGGGGGTTGGACCGGGGAGCTGTTTTTT	CSVGGGDGGWTGELFF
TRBV14	TRBJ2-5	NA	TRBD2	TGTGCCAGCAGCCAAGAGCTAGCGGGCGCCCAAGAGACCCAGTACTTC	CASSQELAGAQETQYF
TRBV7-2	TRBJ2-7	NA	NA	TGTGCCAGCAGCAACGACCTAGGATCCTACGAGCAGTACTTC	CASSNDLGSYEQYF
TRBV7-6	TRBJ1-1	NA	NA	TGTGCCAGCAGCCTCAGATTTAACACTGAAGCTTTCTTT	CASSLRFNTEAFF
TRBV9	TRBJ1-4	few	NA	TGTGCCAGCAGCGTAGGGGGCACTAATGAAAAACTGTTTTTT	CASSVGGTNEKLFF
TRBV7-2	TRBJ2-2	few	NA	TGTGCCAGCACCCCTGACAGATTGAACACCGGGGAGCTGTTTTTT	CASTPDRLNTGELFF
TRBV2	TRBJ2-7	NA	TRBD1	TGTGCCTCGGGGACAGGGATGGCCTACGAGCAGTACTTC	CASGTGMAYEQYF
TRBV2	TRBJ2-2	NA	NA	TGTGCCAGCAGTGAATTGGAGCTTCACACCGGGGAGCTGTTTTTT	CASSELELHTGELFF
TRBV5-1	TRBJ2-7	NA	TRBD2	TGCGCCAGCAGCTCGGGACTAGCGGGGGCCTACGAGCAGTACTTC	CASSSGLAGAYEQYF
TRBV7-3	TRBJ2-7	NA	TRBD2	TGTGCCAGCAGCCCCCGGGGGGGCTACGAGCAGTACTTC	CASSPRGGYEQYF
TRBV5-1	TRBJ1-2	NA	NA	TGCGCCAGCAGCTGGGACTTGGGTAACTATGGCTACACCTTC	CASSWDLGNYGYTF
TRBV6-2/TRBV6-3	TRBJ1-2	NA	NA	TGTGCCAGCAGTCTTTTACAGGACGTCAAGGGCTACACCTTC	CASSLLQDVKGYTF
TRBV9	TRBJ1-5	few	TRBD1	TGTGCCAGCAGCTCGACAGGGGGCGAGGGGCAGCCCCAGCATTTT	CASSSTGGEGQPQHF
TRBV9	TRBJ2-7	NA	TRBD1	TGTGCCAGCAGCGTAACGGGACAGGGATACTACGAGCAGTACTTC	CASSVTGQGYYEQYF
TRBV13	TRBJ2-7	NA	TRBD2	TGTGCCAGCAGCTTAGGCGGGGGGGCCGGCGAGCAGTACTTC	CASSLGGGAGEQYF
TRBV27	TRBJ1-2	NA	NA	TGTGCCAGCAGTCCGACAATTAACTATGGCTACACCTTC	CASSPTINYGYTF
TRBV11-1	TRBJ2-5	NA	NA	TGTGCCAGCAGCTTAACAGTGGCGGAGACCCAGTACTTC	CASSLTVAETQYF